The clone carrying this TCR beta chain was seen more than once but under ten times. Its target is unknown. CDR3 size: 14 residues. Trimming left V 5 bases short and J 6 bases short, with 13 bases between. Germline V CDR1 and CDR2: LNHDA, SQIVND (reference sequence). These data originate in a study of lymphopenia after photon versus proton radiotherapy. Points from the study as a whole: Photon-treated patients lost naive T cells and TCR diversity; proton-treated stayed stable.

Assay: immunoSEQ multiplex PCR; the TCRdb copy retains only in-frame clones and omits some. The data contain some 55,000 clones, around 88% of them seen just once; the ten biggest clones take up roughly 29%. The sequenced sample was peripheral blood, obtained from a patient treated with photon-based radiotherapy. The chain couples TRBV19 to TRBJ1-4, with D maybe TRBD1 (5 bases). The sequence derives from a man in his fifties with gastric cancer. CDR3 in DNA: TGTGCCAGTAGTCCGCAGGGAGGGGATGAAAAACTGTTTTTT. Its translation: CASSPQGGDEKLFF.